This T cell receptor (beta chain) was retrieved from a study of blood T cell repertoires in COVID-19. Across the whole study: Some COVID-19 samples were acute and others convalescent; all came from the United States, Italy and Spain. PBMCs, B-cell-depleted T cells, or T cells provided the cDNA or gDNA that made up the material.

CDR1 SNHLY and CDR2 FYNNEI come from the germline V gene. V was clipped by 4 bases and J by 0 bases; unmatched bases: 4. There are 15 residues in the CDR3. Per the original methods: The authors estimated nucleated cell counts from reference gene primer amplification. Profiling relied on immunoSEQ multiplex PCR, and the TCRdb table lists in-frame clones only, not all of them. The D gene and trimming were derived from the DNA, and the V and J assignments and clone size from that table. The sample has 110,000 to 150,000 clones; more than 65% are singletons. This TCR came from a man aged 60-69 years with acute or convalescent COVID-19. This chain uses TRBV2 with TRBJ1-1, with 8 bases identical to TRBD1. The material sequenced was peripheral blood. The CDR3 DNA reads TGTGCCAGCAGTGCCCAGGGGGCGCTGAACACTGAAGCTTTCTTT. The encoded protein is CASSAQGALNTEAFF.